This T cell receptor beta chain was retrieved from a study of T cell responses to AZD1222 COVID-19 vaccine. The table came from immunoSEQ multiplex PCR; TCRdb's copy has only in-frame clones and leaves some out. The data show 100,000 or so clones, with approximately 87% seen just once and about 3% held by the top ten. The sequence came from an adult in good health. This specimen consisted of peripheral blood, obtained on day 0 of AZD1222 vaccination.

The CDR3 loop reads CASSQEGRGLNYGYTF. The CDR3, as DNA: TGTGCCAGCAGCCAAGAGGGCAGGGGGCTTAACTATGGCTACACCTTC. The gene calls are TRBV3-1 (or the pseudogene TRBV3-2) and TRBJ1-2; 8 bases match TRBD1. This CDR3 spans 16 amino acids. The germline V gene encodes CDR1 LGHDT and CDR2 YNNKEL (reference sequence). V was pared by 0 bases and J by 1 base, with 4 bases of the junction left unmatched.